This T cell receptor beta chain was captured in a study of T-cell memory formation after mild COVID-19. One entry per CDR3 protein, called by TCRdb with MiXCR from the 5' RACE reads. Of 80,000 to 90,000 distinct CDR3 sequences detected, 20% to 30% appear once; the ten largest clones hold roughly 39%. CDR3 length: 15 amino acids. The V and J ends lost 1 base and 6 bases respectively, with 17 bases between them. CDR1 and CDR2 (germline): SGHRS, YFSETQ. This clonotype was detected only a few times. The receptor's source is a man younger than 30 who had mild COVID-19 (a few samples of this study predate the infection). Cell type and time point are not known. The gene calls are TRBV5-1 and TRBJ2-7; no clear D gene. Sample: PBMCs or a T cell subset sorted from them (not recorded which). The CDR3 sequence is CASSLFTDDPLEQYF. CDR3 DNA: TGCGCCAGCAGCTTGTTCACGGATGATCCCCTCGAGCAGTACTTC.